Shown below are 27 T cell receptor beta chains from a single sample sequenced in a study of CD8 T cells in ankylosing spondylitis. TCRdb used MiXCR to reprocess the 5' RACE reads, holding one entry per CDR3 protein. The repertoire holds under 130,000 distinct CDR3 sequences, with approximately 25% as singletons. Sequencing input: synovial fluid, either unsorted or a sorted T cell fraction (not recorded which). These receptor sequences come from a male donor with ankylosing spondylitis.

V gene TRBV2 combines with J gene TRBJ2-1; D possibly matches TRBD1 or TRBD2 (5 bases each). The CDR3 spans 14 residues. Germline CDR1 reads SNHLY; CDR2 reads FYNNEI. Trimming took off 6 bases at V and 3 bases at J, with 12 bases between the two ends. DNA of the CDR3: TGTGCCAGCAGGGGGGTGGACATCTACAATGAGCAGTTCTTC. Its translation is CASRGVDIYNEQFF.

This clonotype was recorded a few times. The chain has TRBV4-2 and TRBJ2-7; D may correspond to TRBD1 or TRBD2 (5 bases each). Germline V gene sequence: CDR1 LGHNA, CDR2 YNFKEQ. This CDR3 spans 16 amino acids. Trimming removed 0 bases at V and 5 bases at J, with 17 bases between. For the CDR3, the DNA is TGTGCCAGCAGCCAAGAGCCAGCGGAAAGGGGCCACGAGCAGTACTTC. Its protein is CASSQEPAERGHEQYF.

The chain is built from TRBV7-6 and TRBJ1-5, with D unresolved. This CDR3 has 15 residues. Trimming cost V 5 bases and J 7 bases, with 18 bases left between them. Germline values: CDR1 SGHVS, CDR2 FNYEAQ. CDR3: CASSPRGGQGQPQHF. The CDR3 nucleotides are TGTGCCAGCAGCCCCCGCGGCGGCCAAGGCCAGCCCCAGCATTTT. Full variable domain (rest looked up from reference TRBV7-6 and TRBJ1-5): GAGVSQSPRYKVTKRGQDVALRCDPISGHVSLYWYRQALGQGPEFLTYFNYEAQQDKSGLPNDRFSAERPEGSISTLTIQRTEQRDSAMYRCASSPRGGQGQPQHFGDGTRLSIL.

This clonotype was detected a few times. The V and J genes are TRBV6-1 and TRBJ2-3; 10 positions agree with TRBD1. After removal of 7 bases from V and 0 bases from J, the junction contained 4 bases not matched to a gene. The CDR3 spans 15 residues. CDR1 is MNHNS and CDR2 is SASEGT in the germline V gene. The CDR3 DNA sequence: TGTGCCAGCAACCGGGACAGGGGAAGCACAGATACGCAGTATTTT. Protein sequence: CASNRDRGSTDTQYF.

This clonotype was seen only a few times. The CDR3 sequence: CASSPAFGTGGLSLPYEQYF. The CDR3 coding sequence is TGCGCCAGCAGCCCAGCTTTTGGGACAGGGGGCCTGTCTCTACCCTACGAGCAGTACTTC. The V call is TRBV5-1, the J call TRBJ2-7; 12 bases are a match to TRBD1. The germline V gene encodes CDR1 SGHRS and CDR2 YFSETQ. J lost 2 bases, V lost 4 bases, and 19 bases had no gene match. CDR3 length: 20 amino acids.

The V call is TRBV7-2, the J call TRBJ2-6; D unresolved. The CDR3 is made up of 14 amino acids. The germline CDR1 and CDR2 sequences are SGHTA and FQGNSA. The V end lost 5 bases, the J end lost 5 bases, and 10 bases lay between the germline ends. CDR3 DNA sequence: TGTGCCAGCAGCCTCTTTTCTCGGGCCAACGTCCTGACTTTC. It specifies CASSLFSRANVLTF.

The chain uses TRBV5-1 and TRBJ2-3; no definite D call. CDR1 SGHRS and CDR2 YFSETQ come from the germline V gene. Trimming left V 4 bases short and J 1 base short, with 10 bases between. The CDR3 is made up of 14 amino acids. This CDR3 reads CASSRYPGTDTQYF. DNA of the CDR3: TGCGCCAGCAGCCGCTACCCAGGCACAGATACGCAGTATTTT. The full variable domain, completed using reference TRBV5-1 and TRBJ2-3, is KAGVTQTPRYLIKTRGQQVTLSCSPISGHRSVSWYQQTPGQGLQFLFEYFSETQRNKGNFPGRFSGRQFSNSRSEMNVSTLELGDSALYLCASSRYPGTDTQYFGPGTRLTVL.

This clonotype was observed a handful of times. The rearrangement uses TRBV29-1 and TRBJ2-7, with no clear D. Germline CDR1 is SQVTM and CDR2 is ANQGSEA. This CDR3 contains 14 residues. The V end was cut by 5 bases, the J end by 2 bases, with 16 bases between. CDR3 amino acids: CSVSGPVGTYEQYF. As DNA, the CDR3 is TGCAGCGTTTCAGGCCCGGTCGGAACCTACGAGCAGTACTTC.

The sample holds a few counts of this clonotype. This sequence joins TRBV5-1 and TRBJ2-7, with TRBD2 matching 9 bases. The V segment lost 7 bases and the J segment 1 base; nucleotides outside the gene matches: 9. This CDR3 is built from 15 residues. CDR1 and CDR2 (germline): SGHRS, YFSETQ. CDR3 in amino acids: CASGSLAGASYEQYF. The CDR3 region has the DNA TGCGCCAGCGGCTCGTTAGCGGGAGCGTCCTACGAGCAGTACTTC.

There are many counts of this clonotype. The genes are TRBV2 and TRBJ2-2; D not resolved. The CDR3 runs 15 residues. CDR1 is SNHLY, CDR2 FYNNEI, per germline. V was shortened by 2 bases and J by 2 bases, with 9 bases between the two germline ends. CDR3 region: CASSERTVNTGELFF. The DNA for the CDR3 is TGTGCCAGCAGTGAAAGAACAGTTAACACCGGGGAGCTGTTTTTT.

The chain employs TRBV5-1 and TRBJ2-3; 12 positions match TRBD2. V was pared by 0 bases and J by 9 bases, with 8 bases of the junction left unmatched. Germline V lookup: CDR1 SGHRS, CDR2 YFSETQ. This CDR3 is 16 amino acids long. In nucleotides, the CDR3 is TGCGCCAGCAGCTTGGGGACTAGCGGGACCCAGGAGACGCAGTATTTT. This gives the protein CASSLGTSGTQETQYF.

This chain uses TRBV18 with TRBJ1-5; D is undetermined. CDR1 is KGHSH and CDR2 is LQKENI in the germline V gene. This CDR3 is 12 amino acids long. Between the trimmed V and J ends, which lost 3 bases and 3 bases, there was a span of 3 bases. The CDR3 nucleotides read TGTGCCAGCTCACCCTTCAATCAGCCCCAGCATTTT. It is translated as CASSPFNQPQHF.

This clonotype has a handful of counts. The chain employs TRBV7-6 and TRBJ2-2; 8 bases line up with TRBD2. This CDR3 has 18 residues. The V gene end was trimmed by 5 bases and the J gene end by 1 base; junction bases not matched to a gene: 12. Germline V gives CDR1 SGHVS, CDR2 FNYEAQ. The CDR3 coding sequence is TGTGCCAGCAGCCCTGGACTAGCAACAGGATTGAACACCGGGGAGCTGTTTTTT. As protein: CASSPGLATGLNTGELFF.

The CDR3 sequence is CASSPRRASGRADEQFF. The CDR3, as DNA: TGTGCCAGTAGTCCTCGGCGGGCTAGCGGGAGGGCGGATGAGCAGTTCTTC. V gene TRBV19 combines with J gene TRBJ2-1, with 12 bases fitting TRBD2. Looked up from germline, CDR1 is LNHDA and CDR2 is SQIVND (reference sequence). This CDR3 spans 17 amino acids. V lost 5 bases, J lost 8 bases, and 13 bases stayed unmatched.

The chain employs TRBV7-2 and TRBJ2-2; D remains ambiguous. V lost 1 base to trimming and J lost 6 bases, with 6 bases between them. The CDR3 has 13 amino acids. CDR1 is SGHTA, CDR2 FQGNSA, per germline. CDR3 coding DNA: TGTGCCAGCAGCTTAGGGAGACCCGGGGAGCTGTTTTTT. Amino acid sequence: CASSLGRPGELFF.

In DNA, the CDR3 is TGTGCTAGTGGTTTCGCAGGACCTACCTACGAGCAGTACGTC. It codes for CASGFAGPTYEQYV. The chain carries TRBV12-5 and TRBJ2-7; D is undetermined. This CDR3 spans 14 amino acids. CDR1 LGHNT and CDR2 FRNRAP come from the germline V gene. Between the trimmed V and J ends, which lost 3 bases and 2 bases, there was a span of 11 bases.

The chain carries TRBV7-2 and TRBJ2-1; TRBD2 matches at 8 bases. The CDR3 sequence is 17 residues long. Trimming cost V 3 bases and J 0 bases; bases outside gene matches: 7. The germline CDR1 and CDR2 sequences are SGHTA and FQGNSA. The CDR3, as DNA: TGTGCCAGCAGCTTCCCTGAGCGGGAGATCTCCTACAATGAGCAGTTCTTC. Its translation is CASSFPEREISYNEQFF.

In this sample, this clonotype turned up a few times. The chain combines TRBV7-9 with TRBJ2-7; D not resolved. Germline CDR1 is SEHNR and CDR2 is FQNEAQ (reference sequence). V lost 5 bases and J 2 bases, leaving 10 bases between the germline ends. The CDR3 totals 13 residues. Here the CDR3 DNA reads TGTGCCAGCAGCCGACCCAGAGCCTACGAGCAGTACTTC. Protein: CASSRPRAYEQYF. The full variable domain, with the rest looked up from reference TRBV7-9 and TRBJ2-7, is DTGVSQNPRHKITKRGQNVTFRCDPISEHNRLYWYRQTLGQGPEFLTYFQNEAQLEKSRLLSDRFSAERPKGSFSTLEIQRTEQGDSAMYLCASSRPRAYEQYFGPGTRLTVT.

This clonotype was recorded at least ten times. This rearrangement joins TRBV20-1 to TRBJ2-1; tentatively, D is TRBD2 (6 bases). There are 14 residues in the CDR3. Trimming pared 5 bases from V and 2 bases from J, leaving 13 bases between. Looked up from germline, CDR1 is DFQATT and CDR2 is SNEGSKA (reference sequence). The CDR3 DNA sequence: TGCAGTGCTCCAAAGGCGGGACCCTACAATGAGCAGTTCTTC. This sequence encodes CSAPKAGPYNEQFF.

This clonotype was counted a few times. The rearrangement uses TRBV14 and TRBJ2-1; D is undetermined. The CDR3 covers 14 residues. The V end was cut by 4 bases, the J end by 5 bases, with 12 bases between. In germline, CDR1 is SGHDN, CDR2 FVKESK. The CDR3, as DNA: TGTGCCAGCAGCCTTTCCTGGCGGCACAATGAGCAGTTCTTC. It yields the protein CASSLSWRHNEQFF.

In this sample, this clonotype turned up a few times. This chain uses TRBV11-2 with TRBJ2-5; D gene uncertain. Per the germline V gene, CDR1 is SGHAT and CDR2 is FQNNGV. Between the trimmed V and J ends, which lost 2 bases and 0 bases, there was a span of 4 bases. The CDR3 loop spans 13 amino acids. Written as DNA, the CDR3 is TGTGCCAGCAGCTTACAGTACCAAGAGACCCAGTACTTC. This translates into CASSLQYQETQYF.

V is TRBV2 and J is TRBJ2-3, with 10 bases aligning to TRBD2. The V gene end was trimmed by 4 bases and the J gene end by 7 bases; junction bases not matched to a gene: 8. The CDR3 length is 15 residues. CDR1 and CDR2 (germline): SNHLY, FYNNEI. For the CDR3, the DNA is TGTGCCAGCAGTGCCTCTAGCGGGAGTAGCAATACGCAGTATTTT. It encodes CASSASSGSSNTQYF.

This clonotype was counted only a few times. This sequence joins TRBV19 and TRBJ1-1, with D maybe TRBD1 (5 bases). This CDR3 is 14 amino acids long. Germline-derived CDR1 and CDR2 are LNHDA and SQIVND (reference sequence). Trimming shortened V by 5 bases and J by 0 bases, and 10 bases separated the two germline ends. CDR3 region: CASSVGVVNTEAFF. The CDR3, as DNA: TGTGCCAGTAGTGTGGGGGTGGTGAACACTGAAGCTTTCTTT.

In this sample, this clonotype turned up many times. This chain joins TRBV29-1 and TRBJ2-7, with D possibly matching TRBD1 (6 bases). CDR1 and CDR2 from the germline V gene are SQVTM and ANQGSEA. The CDR3 consists of 14 residues. Trimming stripped 5 bases from V and 2 bases from J, with 16 bases between. The DNA for the CDR3 is TGCAGCGTTATGATGACAGGTTGGGCCTACGAGCAGTACTTC. Translation gives CSVMMTGWAYEQYF.

This clonotype was found a few times. The CDR3 coding sequence is TGTGCCAGCAGCTCCACCTACGGAACTGGAAAAGAGACCCAGTACTTC. It is translated as CASSSTYGTGKETQYF. The chain carries TRBV9 and TRBJ2-5; D gene ambiguous. The CDR3 is made up of 16 amino acids. With 4 bases removed from V and 3 bases from J, the gap between germline ends came to 19 bases. CDR1 is SGDLS and CDR2 is YYNGEE in the germline V gene.

The rearrangement joins TRBV6-5 to TRBJ1-1, with D unclear. The germline gives CDR1 MNHEY, CDR2 SVGAGI. Trimming pared 0 bases from V and 4 bases from J, leaving 9 bases between. The CDR3 extends over 14 amino acids. The CDR3 DNA reads TGTGCCAGCAGTTACTCGAGTCTTCGCACTGAAGCTTTCTTT. As protein: CASSYSSLRTEAFF.

This clonotype was observed a handful of times. This sequence joins TRBV30 and TRBJ1-5; no reliable D call. CDR3 size: 11 residues. V was clipped by 0 bases and J by 15 bases, with 12 bases between them. Germline CDR1 is GTSNPN and CDR2 is SVGIG (reference sequence). The CDR3 DNA follows: TGTGCCTGGAGTGTCGGGAACTCCCGGCATTTT. This gives the protein CAWSVGNSRHF.